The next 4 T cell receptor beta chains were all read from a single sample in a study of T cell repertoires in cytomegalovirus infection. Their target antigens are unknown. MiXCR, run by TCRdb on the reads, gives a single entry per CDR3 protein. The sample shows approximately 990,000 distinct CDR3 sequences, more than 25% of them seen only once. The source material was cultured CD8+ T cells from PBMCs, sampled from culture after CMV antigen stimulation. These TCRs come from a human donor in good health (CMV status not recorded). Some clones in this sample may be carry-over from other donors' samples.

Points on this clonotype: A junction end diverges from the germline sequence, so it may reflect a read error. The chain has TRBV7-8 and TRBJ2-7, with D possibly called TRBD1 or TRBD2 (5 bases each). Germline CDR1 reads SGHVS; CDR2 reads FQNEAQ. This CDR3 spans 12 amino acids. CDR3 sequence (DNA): TGTGCCAGCAGCTTAGGTTGGGGGAACTGTGACTTC. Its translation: CASSLGWGNCDF.

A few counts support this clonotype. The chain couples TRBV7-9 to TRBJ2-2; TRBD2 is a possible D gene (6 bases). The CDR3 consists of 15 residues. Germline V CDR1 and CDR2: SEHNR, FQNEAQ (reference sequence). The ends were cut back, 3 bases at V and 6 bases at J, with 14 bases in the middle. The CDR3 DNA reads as TGTGCCAGCAGCTTCCCCCGCGGGGAGCCCGGGGAGCTGTTTTTT. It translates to CASSFPRGEPGELFF.

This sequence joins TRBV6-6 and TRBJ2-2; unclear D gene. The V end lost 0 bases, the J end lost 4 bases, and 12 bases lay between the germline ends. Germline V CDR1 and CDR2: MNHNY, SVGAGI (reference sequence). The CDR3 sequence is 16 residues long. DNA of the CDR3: TGTGCCAGCAGTTACTCAAACTGGCAAATCACCGGGGAGCTGTTTTTT. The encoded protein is CASSYSNWQITGELFF.

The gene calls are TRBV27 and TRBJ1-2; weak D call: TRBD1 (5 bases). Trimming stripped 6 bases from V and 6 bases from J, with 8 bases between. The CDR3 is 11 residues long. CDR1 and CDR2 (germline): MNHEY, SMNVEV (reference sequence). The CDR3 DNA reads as TGTGCCAGCAGCGACAGTCATGGCTACACCTTC. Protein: CASSDSHGYTF.